This entry lists 17 T cell receptor beta chains sequenced from one sample in a study of blood T cell repertoires in COVID-19. Profiled with immunoSEQ multiplex PCR; TCRdb holds only in-frame clones, not every one. The table shows fewer than 300,000 clones, with 91% occurring only once. Sequenced input: peripheral blood. The receptor set was obtained from a person under 35 with COVID-19, enrolled during active disease.

CDR3 amino acids: CASSVGGAGQGMNEQFF. The CDR3 region has the DNA TGTGCCAGCAGCGTAGGAGGCGCGGGACAGGGTATGAATGAGCAGTTCTTC. The chain is built from TRBV9 and TRBJ2-1, with 9 bases that match TRBD1. Germline V gives CDR1 SGDLS, CDR2 YYNGEE. Germline trimming cut 0 bases from V and 7 bases from J; bases unmatched to any gene: 11. CDR3 length equals 17 residues.

The chain has TRBV19 and TRBJ2-5; D is perhaps TRBD1 (5 bases). The CDR3 loop spans 14 amino acids. Trimming cost V 7 bases and J 7 bases, with 19 bases left between them. CDR1 and CDR2 from the germline V gene are LNHDA and SQIVND (reference sequence). The CDR3 bases are TGTGCCAGTAATACAGGCGAGCTCAGAGGGACCCAGTACTTC. Translating it yields CASNTGELRGTQYF.

The V gene is TRBV28, the J gene TRBJ2-2; no clear D gene. Trimming shortened V by 1 base and J by 4 bases, and 4 bases separated the two germline ends. The CDR3 covers 13 residues. Germline values: CDR1 MDHEN, CDR2 SYDVKM. CDR3 sequence: CASSLYSTGELFF. For the CDR3, the DNA is TGTGCCAGCAGTTTATATAGCACCGGGGAGCTGTTTTTT. The full variable domain, in which reference TRBV28 and TRBJ2-2 provide the parts outside the CDR3, is DVKVTQSSRYLVKRTGEKVFLECVQDMDHENMFWYRQDPGLGLRLIYFSYDVKMKEKGDIPEGYSVSREKKERFSLILESASTNQTSMYLCASSLYSTGELFFGEGSRLTVL.

The J gene is TRBJ2-3, the V gene TRBV19, with D maybe TRBD2 (6 bases). V dropped 6 bases and J dropped 0 bases, with 13 bases sitting between them. Looked up from germline, CDR1 is LNHDA and CDR2 is SQIVND (reference sequence). The CDR3 loop spans 15 amino acids. The CDR3: CASSDPRGSTDTQYF. CDR3 nucleotide sequence: TGTGCCAGTAGCGACCCGCGGGGTAGCACAGATACGCAGTATTTT.

This sequence joins TRBV2 and TRBJ1-2; D gene uncertain. V gave up 7 bases and J gave up 10 bases, with 7 bases separating them. The CDR3 has 9 residues. CDR1 is SNHLY and CDR2 is FYNNEI in the germline V gene. CDR3 region: CASKRDYTF. The CDR3 nucleotides are TGTGCCAGCAAAAGAGACTACACCTTC.

The chain couples TRBV27 to TRBJ1-5; D is perhaps TRBD1 (5 bases). Germline CDR1 reads MNHEY; CDR2 reads SMNVEV (reference sequence). Trimming cost V 5 bases and J 3 bases, with 11 bases left between them. There are 14 residues in the CDR3. The CDR3 here is CASSISGINQPQHF. The CDR3 DNA reads TGTGCCAGCAGTATTTCAGGGATCAATCAGCCCCAGCATTTT.

The genes are TRBV19 and TRBJ1-4; D is unresolved. CDR3 length: 14 residues. CDR1 and CDR2 from the germline V gene are LNHDA and SQIVND (reference sequence). Trimming took off 7 bases at V and 5 bases at J, with 14 bases between the two ends. Here the CDR3 reads CASKKRGVNEKLFF. The CDR3 region has the DNA TGTGCCAGTAAGAAGCGGGGAGTGAATGAAAAACTGTTTTTT.

This chain joins TRBV28 and TRBJ1-4; TRBD1 matches 9 bases. V gave up 5 bases and J gave up 7 bases; unmatched junction bases: 5. This CDR3 has 14 amino acids. Per germline, CDR1 MDHEN and CDR2 SYDVKM. This CDR3 is CASSPGQGPEKLFF. In DNA form, the CDR3 reads TGTGCCAGCAGTCCGGGACAGGGACCTGAAAAACTGTTTTTT. The variable domain in full, with the rest retrieved from reference TRBV28 and TRBJ1-4, is DVKVTQSSRYLVKRTGEKVFLECVQDMDHENMFWYRQDPGLGLRLIYFSYDVKMKEKGDIPEGYSVSREKKERFSLILESASTNQTSMYLCASSPGQGPEKLFFGSGTQLSVL.

The chain couples TRBV5-1 to TRBJ2-1, with TRBD1 matching over 9 bases. Looked up from germline, CDR1 is SGHRS and CDR2 is YFSETQ. The trim removed 4 bases at V and 2 bases at J, leaving 4 bases unmatched. The CDR3 runs 15 residues. The CDR3 DNA reads as TGCGCCAGCAGCCGGACAGGGGATGCCTACAATGAGCAGTTCTTC. This codes for CASSRTGDAYNEQFF.

The J gene is TRBJ2-7, the V gene TRBV6-2 or TRBV6-3, with 11 bases matching TRBD2. J was trimmed by 7 bases and V by 4 bases; bases with no gene match: 9. CDR3 size: 15 residues. Germline-derived CDR1 and CDR2 are MNHEY and SVGEGT. As DNA, the CDR3 is TGTGCCAGCAGTTCCGGGACTAGCGGCGTGAAAGAGCAGTACTTC. Translating it yields CASSSGTSGVKEQYF.

This clone was counted only a few times. The genes are TRBV7-2 and TRBJ2-1; the D gene is possibly TRBD2 (6 bases). In germline, CDR1 is SGHTA, CDR2 FQGNSA. With 5 bases removed from V and 6 bases from J, the gap between germline ends came to 14 bases. The CDR3 consists of 14 residues. For the CDR3, the DNA is TGTGCCAGCAGCCCCGTAGGGAGGACCAATGAGCAGTTCTTC. Translated: CASSPVGRTNEQFF. Full variable domain (rest looked up from reference TRBV7-2 and TRBJ2-1): GAGVSQSPSNKVTEKGKDVELRCDPISGHTALYWYRQSLGQGLEFLIYFQGNSAPDKSGLPSDRFSAERTGGSVSTLTIQRTQQEDSAVYLCASSPVGRTNEQFFGPGTRLTVL.

This chain joins TRBV11-2 and TRBJ1-4; a weak D match, TRBD1 (6 bases). This CDR3 region has 14 residues. With 5 bases removed from V and 11 bases from J, the gap between germline ends came to 18 bases. Germline lookup yields CDR1 SGHAT and CDR2 FQNNGV. CDR3: CASSPTREGGKLFF. In nucleotides, the CDR3 is TGTGCCAGCAGCCCGACCCGGGAGGGGGGGAAACTGTTTTTT. The full variable domain, with the rest looked up from reference TRBV11-2 and TRBJ1-4, is EAGVAQSPRYKIIEKRQSVAFWCNPISGHATLYWYQQILGQGPKLLIQFQNNGVVDDSQLPKDRFSAERLKGVDSTLKIQPAKLEDSAVYLCASSPTREGGKLFFGSGTQLSVL.

This clone was seen once. The chain recombines TRBV7-8 with TRBJ1-2, with 7 bases that match TRBD1. V lost 3 bases, J lost 8 bases, and 12 bases stayed unmatched. CDR3 size: 15 residues. Germline CDR1 is SGHVS and CDR2 is FQNEAQ. CDR3 sequence: CASSFYGQAQSGYTF. The CDR3 coding sequence is TGTGCCAGCAGCTTCTATGGACAGGCCCAATCCGGCTACACCTTC.

The chain uses TRBV7-2 and TRBJ2-5, with D possibly TRBD1 on 5 matching bases. This CDR3 is built from 15 residues. Germline V CDR1 and CDR2: SGHTA, FQGNSA. V lost 5 bases and J 5 bases, leaving 18 bases between the germline ends. The CDR3 bases are TGTGCCAGCAGCCCCAACCAGAACAGGTTGGAGACCCAGTACTTC. Its protein product is CASSPNQNRLETQYF.

The chain combines TRBV27 with TRBJ1-1; 7 bases match TRBD1. The CDR3 has 12 amino acids. From germline, CDR1 is MNHEY and CDR2 SMNVEV (reference sequence). The trim removed 2 bases at V and 8 bases at J, leaving 2 bases unmatched. The CDR3 sequence: CASSLTTGEAFF. CDR3 bases: TGTGCCAGCAGTTTAACGACAGGGGAAGCTTTCTTT.

The chain recombines TRBV5-1 with TRBJ2-7, with 12 bases fitting TRBD1. Unmatched junction bases numbered 5, after V lost 4 bases and J lost 6 bases. Germline V gene sequence: CDR1 SGHRS, CDR2 YFSETQ. This CDR3 region has 14 residues. The CDR3 loop is CASSIRDRGLEQYF. CDR3 sequence (DNA): TGCGCCAGCAGCATCCGGGACAGGGGGCTCGAGCAGTACTTC. The full variable domain, rest sourced from reference TRBV5-1 and TRBJ2-7, is KAGVTQTPRYLIKTRGQQVTLSCSPISGHRSVSWYQQTPGQGLQFLFEYFSETQRNKGNFPGRFSGRQFSNSRSEMNVSTLELGDSALYLCASSIRDRGLEQYFGPGTRLTVT.

This sequence joins TRBV4-1 and TRBJ1-2, with unresolved D. The germline V and J ends were trimmed by 1 base and 1 base, with 13 bases remaining between them. This CDR3 region has 16 residues. The germline gives CDR1 MGHRA, CDR2 YSYEKL. The CDR3 sequence is CASSQGELLINYGYTF. The DNA for the CDR3 is TGCGCCAGCAGCCAAGGGGAGCTCCTAATTAACTATGGCTACACCTTC.